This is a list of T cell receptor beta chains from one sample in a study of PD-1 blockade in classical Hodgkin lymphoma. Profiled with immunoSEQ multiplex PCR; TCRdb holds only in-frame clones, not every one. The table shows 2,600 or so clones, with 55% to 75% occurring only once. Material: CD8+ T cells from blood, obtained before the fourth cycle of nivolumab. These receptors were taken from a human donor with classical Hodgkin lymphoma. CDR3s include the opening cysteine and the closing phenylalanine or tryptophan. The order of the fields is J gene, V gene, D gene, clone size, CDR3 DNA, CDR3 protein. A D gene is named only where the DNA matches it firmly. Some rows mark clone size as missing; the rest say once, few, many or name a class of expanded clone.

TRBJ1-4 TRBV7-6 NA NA TGTGCCAGCAGCTTGGAAGGGCACGATGAAAAACTGTTTTTT CASSLEGHDEKLFF
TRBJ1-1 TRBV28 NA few TGTGCCAGCAGTTTAGAAGAGGGGGGTGCCATGAACACTGAAGCTTTCTTT CASSLEEGGAMNTEAFF
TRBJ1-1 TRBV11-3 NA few TGTGCCAGCAGCTCACTATACACTGAAGCTTTCTTT CASSSLYTEAFF
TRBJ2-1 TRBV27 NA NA TGTGCCAGCAGTTGGGGGGCCACCGAGCAGTTCTTC CASSWGATEQFF
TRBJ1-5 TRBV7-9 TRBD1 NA TGTGCCAGCAGCTCCGGGACAGGGAGTCAGCCCCAGCATTTT CASSSGTGSQPQHF
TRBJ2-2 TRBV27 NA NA TGTGCCAGCAGTTTAGGATCGGGGGTCAGGGAGCTGTTTTTT CASSLGSGVRELFF
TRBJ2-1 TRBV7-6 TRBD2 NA TGTGCCAGCAGCCCCGGACTAGCGGGGGGGCCCCATGAGCAGTTCTTC CASSPGLAGGPHEQFF
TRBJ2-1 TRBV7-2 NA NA TGTGCCAGCAGCTTTGGGATTGGGTACAATGAGCAGTTCTTC CASSFGIGYNEQFF
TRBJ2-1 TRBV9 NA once TGTGCCAGCAGCGTAGACACCGGGTCGAAGCAGTTCTTC CASSVDTGSKQFF
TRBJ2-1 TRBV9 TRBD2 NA TGTGCCAGCAGCGTAGGGTTTGGTGGGACTAGCGGGGGGGTTGGTGAGCAGTTCTTC CASSVGFGGTSGGVGEQFF
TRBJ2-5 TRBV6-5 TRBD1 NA TGTGCCAGCAGTTACACCCCGACAGGGGGATTGGAGACCCAGTACTTC CASSYTPTGGLETQYF
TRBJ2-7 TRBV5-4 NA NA TGTGCCAGCAGCTCGGACTCCTACGAGCAGTACTTC CASSSDSYEQYF
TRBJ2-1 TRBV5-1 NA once TGCGCCAGCAGCTTGGAAGACCCTATTTGGGGGGATGAGCAGTTCTTC CASSLEDPIWGDEQFF
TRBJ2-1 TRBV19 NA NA TGTGCCAGTAGTATCGGGGGGCCCGGCAATGAGCAGTTCTTC CASSIGGPGNEQFF
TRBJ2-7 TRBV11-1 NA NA TGTGCCAGCAGCTTAGTCGGGGGGCGCGGCGAGCAGTACTTC CASSLVGGRGEQYF
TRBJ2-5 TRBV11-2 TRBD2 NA TGTGCCAGCAGCTCCATAGCGGGCCCCCGGAGGGAGACCCAGTACTTC CASSSIAGPRRETQYF
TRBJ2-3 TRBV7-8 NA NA TGTGCCAGCATGCCTCCCGGAGATACGCAGTATTTT CASMPPGDTQYF
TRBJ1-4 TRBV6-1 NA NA TGTGCCAGCAGTGAATGGGGGCAGGATGAAAAACTGTTTTTT CASSEWGQDEKLFF
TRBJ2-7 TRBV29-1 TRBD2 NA TGCAGCGTTGAAGTCACTAGCGGGGGTCTACCCTACGAGCAGTACTTC CSVEVTSGGLPYEQYF
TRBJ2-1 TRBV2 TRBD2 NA TGTGCCAACGCCGGGACTAGCGGGGGCGATGAGCAGTTCTTC CANAGTSGGDEQFF
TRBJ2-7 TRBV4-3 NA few TGCGCCAGCAGCCAAGATCTCCGAGGAGGGAATTACGAGCAGTACTTC CASSQDLRGGNYEQYF
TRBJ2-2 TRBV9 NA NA TGTGCCAGCAGCGTTCTAGGGGGAAACACCGGGGAGCTGTTTTTT CASSVLGGNTGELFF
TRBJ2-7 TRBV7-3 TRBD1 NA TGTGCCAGCAGCTCAGCAGGGGGCATCTACGAGCAGTACTTC CASSSAGGIYEQYF
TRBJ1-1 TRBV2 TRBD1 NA TGTGCCAGCAGTCCAGCAGGGGGGGTGATGAACACTGAAGCTTTCTTT CASSPAGGVMNTEAFF
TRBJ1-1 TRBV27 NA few TGTGCCAGCAGCCCGGCCCAGAACACTGAAGCTTTCTTT CASSPAQNTEAFF
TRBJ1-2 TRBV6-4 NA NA TGTGCCACCGAATTGAAAAGCTACACCTTC CATELKSYTF
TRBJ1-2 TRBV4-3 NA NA TGCGCCAGCAGCCAAGAAGACATAGTGAACCCTAACTATGGCTACACCTTC CASSQEDIVNPNYGYTF
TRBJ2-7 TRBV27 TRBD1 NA TGTGCCAGCAGTTTATCATGGAGACAGGGCGTCTACGAGCAGTACTTC CASSLSWRQGVYEQYF